This T cell receptor (beta chain) emerged from a study of blood T cell repertoires in COVID-19. The wider study: Recovery meant two consecutive negative NP/OP PCR tests, professional clearance, or resolved symptoms. Nucleic acid was either cDNA or gDNA, and it came from T cells, B-cell-depleted T cells, or PBMCs.

Profiling relied on immunoSEQ multiplex PCR, and the TCRdb table lists in-frame clones only, not all of them. The sample consists of 200,000 or so clones, roughly 84% of them appearing once. Trimming shortened V by 7 bases and J by 1 base, and 13 bases separated the two germline ends. This CDR3 comprises 14 residues. Germline-derived CDR1 and CDR2 are SEHNR and FQNEAQ (reference sequence). This clone was counted once. The TCR originated in a man aged 25 to 40 in a cohort exposed to, infected with or recovered from COVID-19 (not recorded which). Sequencing used PBMCs or T cells enriched from blood (not recorded which). V usage is TRBV7-9 and J usage is TRBJ1-1, with D perhaps matching TRBD1 (6 bases). The CDR3, as DNA: TGTGCCAGCAAAGATCGACAGGAGAACACTGAAGCTTTCTTT. Its translation is CASKDRQENTEAFF.